The next 31 T cell receptor beta chains were all read from a single sample in a study of cytomegalovirus exposure and HLA in healthy donors. 13 Jbeta primers and 60 Vbeta primers were used for the PCR. Sequencing was performed with immunoSEQ multiplex PCR; in TCRdb, only in-frame clones are kept and a portion is missing. The data show some 160,000 clones, almost 85% seen once. The sequenced material came from PBMCs. These receptors were collected from a woman aged 50 to 60 in good health and CMV-seronegative.

The chain links TRBV28 to TRBJ2-3; 11 nucleotides align to TRBD1. The V gene's germline CDR1 is MDHEN and CDR2 SYDVKM. The length of the CDR3 is 15 residues. V shed 6 bases and J 3 bases; nucleotides not matched to a gene: 5. CDR3: CASSPRDRGTDTQYF. The CDR3 nucleotides read TGTGCCAGCAGCCCGCGGGACAGGGGGACAGATACGCAGTATTTT.

This sequence joins TRBV19 and TRBJ2-1; 7 nucleotides match TRBD1. Germline CDR1 LNHDA, CDR2 SQIVND (reference sequence). This CDR3 spans 13 amino acids. J was trimmed by 9 bases and V by 5 bases; bases with no gene match: 7. In DNA, the CDR3 is TGTGCCAGTAGTCCACAGGGGAGAGGTGAGCAGTTCTTC. Residues: CASSPQGRGEQFF.

The chain couples TRBV7-8 to TRBJ2-1; D gene ambiguous. V was shortened by 5 bases and J by 6 bases, with 11 bases between the two germline ends. The CDR3 consists of 13 residues. CDR1 and CDR2 (germline): SGHVS, FQNEAQ. This CDR3 reads CASSLRISNEQFF. Here the CDR3 DNA reads TGTGCCAGCAGCCTCCGAATCAGCAATGAGCAGTTCTTC. The whole variable domain, filled in from reference TRBV7-8 and TRBJ2-1, reads GAGVSQSPRYKVAKRGQDVALRCDPISGHVSLFWYQQALGQGPEFLTYFQNEAQLDKSGLPSDRFFAERPEGSVSTLKIQRTQQEDSAVYLCASSLRISNEQFFGPGTRLTVL.

J is TRBJ2-1 and V is TRBV28; TRBD2 aligns across 7 bases. The V segment lost 8 bases and the J segment 7 bases; nucleotides outside the gene matches: 8. The length of the CDR3 is 13 residues. Germline lookup yields CDR1 MDHEN and CDR2 SYDVKM. The CDR3 DNA is TGTGCCAGCGGGAGGGCCCTGCGGAATGAGCAGTTCTTC. This translates into CASGRALRNEQFF.

This clone was observed a handful of times. This chain joins TRBV9 and TRBJ1-3; D is uncertain. Germline V CDR1 and CDR2: SGDLS, YYNGEE. V lost 3 bases and J lost 2, with 15 bases in between. The CDR3 sequence is 16 residues long. Here the CDR3 DNA reads TGTGCCAGCAGCGCGGGGTGGGGTGGCACTGGAAACACCATATATTTT. This translates into CASSAGWGGTGNTIYF. Full variable domain (outside the CDR3, taken from reference TRBV9 and TRBJ1-3): DSGVTQTPKHLITATGQRVTLRCSPRSGDLSVYWYQQSLDQGLQFLIQYYNGEERAKGNILERFSAQQFPDLHSELNLSSLELGDSALYFCASSAGWGGTGNTIYFGEGSWLTVV.

V gene TRBV6-5 combines with J gene TRBJ1-5, with 7 bases lining up with TRBD1. The V gene's germline CDR1 is MNHEY and CDR2 SVGAGI. Germline trimming cut 2 bases from V and 7 bases from J; bases unmatched to any gene: 2. The CDR3 spans 13 residues. CDR3 region: CASSYNRGQPQHF. CDR3 bases: TGTGCCAGCAGTTACAACAGGGGCCAGCCCCAGCATTTT.

V is TRBV6-1 and J is TRBJ1-1, with D possibly being TRBD1 (6 bases). The CDR3 has 16 amino acids. The V end lost 0 bases, the J end lost 1 base, and 12 bases lay between the germline ends. Germline-derived CDR1 and CDR2 are MNHNS and SASEGT. The CDR3 is CASSEAPGAGNTEAFF. CDR3 bases: TGTGCCAGCAGTGAAGCCCCAGGGGCGGGGAACACTGAAGCTTTCTTT.

A single count supports this clone. The rearrangement uses TRBV18 and TRBJ2-5; 8 bases are a match to TRBD1. The CDR3 runs to 13 residues. The J segment lost 2 bases and the V segment lost 6 bases, leaving 2 bases of the junction unmatched. Germline-derived CDR1 and CDR2 are KGHSH and LQKENI. Written as DNA, the CDR3 is TGTGCCAGCTCCAGGGACAGGCAAGAGACCCAGTACTTC. This sequence encodes CASSRDRQETQYF.

The V gene is TRBV5-1, the J gene TRBJ1-2; the D is unclear. CDR3 size: 14 residues. V lost 0 bases and J 1 base, leaving 7 bases between the germline ends. Germline CDR1 SGHRS, CDR2 YFSETQ. Written as DNA, the CDR3 is TGCGCCAGCAGCTTGGATCCGGGTAACTATGGCTACACCTTC. As protein: CASSLDPGNYGYTF.

This clone has only one observation. The chain couples TRBV9 to TRBJ1-6; D is undetermined. The CDR3 totals 16 residues. Germline V gene sequence: CDR1 SGDLS, CDR2 YYNGEE. With 0 bases removed from V and 8 bases from J, the gap between germline ends came to 15 bases. This chain's CDR3 is CASSVGRTGRDSPLHF. The CDR3 bases are TGTGCCAGCAGCGTAGGGCGGACCGGGAGGGATTCACCCCTCCACTTT. The full variable domain, in which reference TRBV9 and TRBJ1-6 provide the parts outside the CDR3, is DSGVTQTPKHLITATGQRVTLRCSPRSGDLSVYWYQQSLDQGLQFLIQYYNGEERAKGNILERFSAQQFPDLHSELNLSSLELGDSALYFCASSVGRTGRDSPLHFGNGTRLTVT.

Only a few counts were recorded for this clone. This chain uses TRBV6-6 with TRBJ2-1; D uncertain. The CDR3 spans 13 residues. Trimming cost V 7 bases and J 0 bases, with 7 bases left between them. CDR1 and CDR2 (germline): MNHNY, SVGAGI (reference sequence). The CDR3 DNA sequence: TGTGCCAGCACCCCAGGCTCCTACAATGAGCAGTTCTTC. Amino acid sequence: CASTPGSYNEQFF.

The chain employs TRBV27 and TRBJ2-7, with 12 nucleotides matching TRBD2. The ends lost 5 bases at V and 6 bases at J; junction bases unmatched: 8. From germline, CDR1 is MNHEY and CDR2 SMNVEV (reference sequence). The CDR3 spans 15 residues. CDR3 loop: CASSLLAGGPSEQYF. The CDR3 DNA is TGTGCCAGCAGTCTTCTAGCGGGGGGGCCGTCCGAGCAGTACTTC.

The V and J genes are TRBV19 and TRBJ2-5; 11 positions match TRBD1. The better agreement between TRBJ2-7 and the DNA end casts doubt on the J call. The CDR3 extends over 15 amino acids. CDR1 and CDR2 (germline): LNHDA, SQIVND (reference sequence). The CDR3 loop is CASTSPGQGVYEQYF. CDR3 coding DNA: TGTGCCAGTACCTCTCCGGGACAGGGGGTCTACGAGCAGTACTTC.

The chain joins TRBV6-1 to TRBJ1-3; D ambiguous. The CDR3 length is 14 residues. Germline lookup yields CDR1 MNHNS and CDR2 SASEGT. V gave up 3 bases and J gave up 8 bases, with 14 bases separating them. The CDR3 coding sequence is TGTGCCAGCAGTGAGGCAGCTTGGAGCTACACCATATATTTT. Its translation: CASSEAAWSYTIYF.

Details on this clone: One end of the junction is discordant with germline, which a read error may explain. Other DNA sequences of this sample code for an identical CDR3. The chain employs TRBV30 and TRBJ2-1; the match to TRBD2 covers 8 bases. Looked up from germline, CDR1 is GTSNPN and CDR2 is SVGIG (reference sequence). CDR3 size: 16 residues. In DNA form, the CDR3 reads TGTGCTTGGAGAAGGGGATGTAGCGGGAATAAGTACGGTAAGTTCTTC. As protein: CAWRRGCSGNKYGKFF.

The CDR3 DNA is TGTGCCAGCAGCCAAGAACTGGAGTATGGCTACACCTTC. Its protein is CASSQELEYGYTF. The rearrangement links TRBV14 to TRBJ1-2; D remains unclear. Deletions cut 0 bases from V and 5 bases from J, with 7 bases between. This CDR3 is 13 amino acids long. Germline V CDR1 and CDR2: SGHDN, FVKESK.

The chain joins TRBV11-2 to TRBJ2-1, with D maybe TRBD2 (6 bases). Trimming took 5 bases from V and 2 from J, leaving 13 bases between them. The V gene's germline CDR1 is SGHAT and CDR2 FQNNGV. The CDR3 covers 15 residues. This CDR3 is CASSIRELPYNEQFF. As DNA, the CDR3 is TGTGCCAGCAGCATACGGGAGCTCCCCTACAATGAGCAGTTCTTC.

The chain joins TRBV9 to TRBJ1-1; D is perhaps TRBD1 (5 bases). Germline CDR1 SGDLS, CDR2 YYNGEE. CDR3 length: 15 residues. V lost 1 base and J 0 bases, leaving 10 bases between the germline ends. CDR3 DNA: TGTGCCAGCAGCGTAAGTCCAGGGATGAACACTGAAGCTTTCTTT. Translating gives CASSVSPGMNTEAFF.

The rearrangement joins TRBV5-1 to TRBJ1-6, with TRBD1 matching 7 bases. CDR3 size: 14 residues. Germline V gives CDR1 SGHRS, CDR2 YFSETQ. V lost 4 bases, J lost 7 bases, and 5 bases stayed unmatched. The CDR3 sequence: CASSEQGLNSPLHF. In nucleotides, the CDR3 is TGCGCCAGCAGCGAACAGGGGCTGAATTCACCCCTCCACTTT.

The CDR3: CASSFGQATYEQYF. As DNA, the CDR3 is TGTGCCAGCAGCTTTGGCCAGGCCACCTACGAGCAGTACTTC. The chain has TRBV5-8 and TRBJ2-5; the D is unclear. The DNA end lines up better with TRBJ2-7; the J call may be wrong. The CDR3 totals 14 residues. Germline V gene data show CDR1 as SGHTS and CDR2 as YDEGEE.

This chain connects TRBV27 to TRBJ2-5; D is perhaps TRBD2 (7 bases). V gave up 5 bases and J gave up 2 bases, with 24 bases separating them. Germline-derived CDR1 and CDR2 are MNHEY and SMNVEV (reference sequence). CDR3 length: 18 residues. The DNA for the CDR3 is TGTGCCAGCAGTCCCATTGAGGGGGGGCCAGGAAGGCAAGAGACCCAGTACTTC. This sequence encodes CASSPIEGGPGRQETQYF.

This chain joins TRBV5-1 and TRBJ2-5; 8 bases fit TRBD1. There are 16 residues in the CDR3. Germline V lookup: CDR1 SGHRS, CDR2 YFSETQ. V gave up 2 bases and J gave up 0 bases; unmatched junction bases: 6. The CDR3 DNA is TGCGCCAGCAGCTTTTCCCGGGACAGGTACCAAGAGACCCAGTACTTC. Translated, it gives CASSFSRDRYQETQYF.

The chain carries TRBV30 and TRBJ2-3; TRBD1 matches at 11 bases. CDR3 size: 14 residues. Trimming at V came to 4 bases and at J to 7 bases, leaving 7 bases not matched to a gene. Germline values: CDR1 GTSNPN, CDR2 SVGIG (reference sequence). The CDR3 loop is CAWKGQGAGNTQYF. The CDR3 nucleotides read TGTGCCTGGAAAGGACAGGGGGCGGGAAATACGCAGTATTTT. Full variable domain (missing parts from reference TRBV30 and TRBJ2-3): SQTIHQWPATLVQPVGSPLSLECTVEGTSNPNLYWYRQAAGRGLQLLFYSVGIGQISSEVPQNLSASRPQDRQFILSSKKLLLSDSGFYLCAWKGQGAGNTQYFGPGTRLTVL.

The chain is built from TRBV28 and TRBJ1-1, with D hard to call. Trimming shortened V by 3 bases and J by 0 bases, and 8 bases separated the two germline ends. The CDR3 is made up of 14 amino acids. Looked up from germline, CDR1 is MDHEN and CDR2 is SYDVKM. This CDR3 is CASSLGRMNTEAFF. The DNA for the CDR3 is TGTGCCAGCAGTTTGGGGAGAATGAACACTGAAGCTTTCTTT.

The chain carries TRBV11-3 and TRBJ2-2; tentative D call: TRBD2 (5 bases). Germline V CDR1 and CDR2: SGHNT, YENEEA. The V gene lost 5 bases and the J gene lost 1 base, with 8 bases spanning the gap. The CDR3 runs 14 residues. In DNA, the CDR3 is TGTGCCAGCAGCGAGGGAGAGAACACCGGGGAGCTGTTTTTT. This encodes CASSEGENTGELFF.

The chain has TRBV6-5 and TRBJ2-7; D is uncertain. V lost 1 base and J lost 0, with 4 bases in between. The germline CDR1 and CDR2 sequences are MNHEY and SVGAGI. The CDR3 contains 13 residues. The CDR3 DNA is TGTGCCAGCAGTTACTACAGCTCCTACGAGCAGTACTTC. Translation: CASSYYSSYEQYF.

V and J are TRBV7-9 and TRBJ1-1; no definite D call. The CDR3 has 12 amino acids. The V gene's germline CDR1 is SEHNR and CDR2 FQNEAQ (reference sequence). The V gene lost 9 bases and the J gene lost 0 bases, with 8 bases spanning the gap. Here the CDR3 DNA reads TGTGCCAGTGACCGGGTGAACACTGAAGCTTTCTTT. It specifies CASDRVNTEAFF.

The CDR3 is CASSYRGPGANVLTF. Written as DNA, the CDR3 is TGTGCCAGCAGCTACAGGGGACCTGGGGCCAACGTCCTGACTTTC. The chain carries TRBV5-4 and TRBJ2-6; 7 nucleotides line up with TRBD1. With V trimmed by 3 bases and J by 2 bases, 2 bases remained unmatched. There are 15 residues in the CDR3. Germline V gene data show CDR1 as SGHNT and CDR2 as YYREEE (reference sequence).

The J gene is TRBJ1-1, the V gene TRBV7-2; a weak D match, TRBD1 (5 bases). Germline CDR1 and CDR2: SGHTA and FQGNSA. V lost 2 bases to trimming and J lost 2 bases, with 9 bases between them. This CDR3 contains 14 residues. The CDR3 DNA reads as TGTGCCAGCAGCTTAAATAGGGGAAACACTGAAGCTTTCTTT. Translated, it gives CASSLNRGNTEAFF.

The J gene is TRBJ2-7, the V gene TRBV27; unclear D gene. The CDR3 runs 13 residues. Trimming cost V 5 bases and J 0 bases, with 8 bases left between them. Germline V gives CDR1 MNHEY, CDR2 SMNVEV (reference sequence). CDR3 sequence (DNA): TGTGCCAGCAGTCCCTTGAGCTCCTACGAGCAGTACTTC. Its translation is CASSPLSSYEQYF.

The chain couples TRBV5-4 to TRBJ1-1; maybe TRBD1 (6 bases). The germline CDR1 and CDR2 sequences are SGHNT and YYREEE (reference sequence). The length of the CDR3 is 14 residues. Deletions cut 1 base from V and 3 bases from J, with 10 bases between. The CDR3 region is CASSLRTGHTEAFF. The CDR3 DNA sequence: TGTGCCAGCAGCTTGCGTACAGGGCACACTGAAGCTTTCTTT.